Below are 16 T cell receptor beta chains sequenced from a single sample in a study of cytotoxic CD8 clonotypes in ibrutinib-treated CLL. Sequenced by immunoSEQ multiplex PCR; TCRdb stores in-frame clones only, minus some. Among about 300,000 clones, more than 70% were seen once, and the ten largest hold about 6%. The input for sequencing was PBMCs, taken at disease progression, from a patient treated with ibrutinib. All receptors come from a human donor with chronic lymphocytic leukemia.

The chain employs TRBV28 and TRBJ1-5; maybe TRBD1 (6 bases). Germline CDR1 reads MDHEN; CDR2 reads SYDVKM. The length of the CDR3 is 14 residues. V was shortened by 6 bases and J by 6 bases, with 15 bases between the two germline ends. Here the CDR3 DNA reads TGTGCCAGCAGCTCTACAGGGATGGGTCAGCCCCAGCATTTT. As protein: CASSSTGMGQPQHF. Full variable domain (missing parts from reference TRBV28 and TRBJ1-5): DVKVTQSSRYLVKRTGEKVFLECVQDMDHENMFWYRQDPGLGLRLIYFSYDVKMKEKGDIPEGYSVSREKKERFSLILESASTNQTSMYLCASSSTGMGQPQHFGDGTRLSIL.

The rearrangement joins TRBV2 to TRBJ1-3; unclear D gene. There are 14 residues in the CDR3. Trimming left V 5 bases short and J 0 bases short, with 8 bases between. From germline, CDR1 is SNHLY and CDR2 FYNNEI. This CDR3 reads CASSTAYSGNTIYF. DNA for the CDR3: TGTGCCAGCAGTACCGCGTACTCTGGAAACACCATATATTTT.

This sequence joins TRBV19 and TRBJ2-1; D is possibly TRBD1 (6 bases). CDR1 LNHDA and CDR2 SQIVND come from the germline V gene (reference sequence). V lost 2 bases, J lost 5 bases, and 13 bases lay in between. The CDR3 totals 15 residues. This chain's CDR3 is CASSIQDRGHNEQFF. CDR3 bases: TGTGCCAGTAGTATACAGGACAGAGGACACAATGAGCAGTTCTTC.

The chain employs TRBV10-3 and TRBJ2-7, with TRBD2 identical over 10 bases. This CDR3 spans 13 amino acids. Germline lookup yields CDR1 ENHRY and CDR2 SYGVKD. V was pared by 7 bases and J by 3 bases, with 3 bases of the junction left unmatched. The CDR3 sequence: CAITRTSGYEQYF. The CDR3 DNA is TGTGCCATCACCAGGACTAGCGGCTACGAGCAGTACTTC.

This chain connects TRBV2 to TRBJ2-7; possible D gene TRBD2, 6 bases. Trimming took 7 bases from V and 3 from J, leaving 10 bases between them. CDR1 is SNHLY and CDR2 is FYNNEI in the germline V gene. This CDR3 region has 12 residues. In DNA form, the CDR3 reads TGTGCCAGCAATCCGGGAGACTACGAGCAGTACTTC. Protein product: CASNPGDYEQYF.

The chain uses TRBV28 and TRBJ1-4; D possibly corresponds to TRBD1 (6 bases). Trimming took 5 bases from V and 8 from J, leaving 12 bases between them. Germline CDR1 MDHEN, CDR2 SYDVKM. CDR3 length: 13 amino acids. In DNA form, the CDR3 reads TGTGCCAGCAGTAGCTACAGGGACGAAAAACTGTTTTTT. Encoded protein: CASSSYRDEKLFF.

The V call is TRBV29-1, the J call TRBJ2-3; D remains ambiguous. Trimming took 8 bases from V and 0 from J, leaving 18 bases between them. The CDR3 has 15 residues. Germline lookup yields CDR1 SQVTM and CDR2 ANQGSEA. The CDR3 protein is CSYGETQSSTDTQYF. DNA of the CDR3: TGCAGCTACGGCGAAACGCAGTCTAGCACAGATACGCAGTATTTT.

Remarks on this clone: The sample holds other DNA sequences that translate to the same CDR3. The rearrangement joins TRBV10-3 to TRBJ2-7, with TRBD1 matching over 8 bases. V lost 6 bases and J lost 4; bases outside the gene matches: 11. Germline CDR1 is ENHRY and CDR2 is SYGVKD. This CDR3 is built from 15 residues. Here the CDR3 DNA reads TGTGCCATCAGCGAAAGAGGACAGGGCGGGTACGAGCAGTACTTC. Encoded protein: CAISERGQGGYEQYF.

The gene calls are TRBV9 and TRBJ1-1; D unclear. CDR1 SGDLS and CDR2 YYNGEE come from the germline V gene. The CDR3 sequence is 12 residues long. Trimming left V 3 bases short and J 4 bases short, with 7 bases between. The CDR3: CASSARSTEAFF. Written as DNA, the CDR3 is TGTGCCAGCAGCGCGAGGAGCACTGAAGCTTTCTTT.

The rearrangement uses TRBV11-2 and TRBJ1-2; maybe TRBD1 (5 bases). With 5 bases removed from V and 4 bases from J, the gap between germline ends came to 20 bases. The CDR3 consists of 16 residues. Germline CDR1 reads SGHAT; CDR2 reads FQNNGV. The CDR3 is CASSRRAGGGVYGYTF. The CDR3, as DNA: TGTGCCAGCAGCCGGAGGGCGGGCGGGGGAGTCTATGGCTACACCTTC.

The V and J genes are TRBV7-8 and TRBJ2-1, with 7 bases lining up with TRBD2. Germline assignment: CDR1 SGHVS and CDR2 FQNEAQ. Unmatched junction bases numbered 17, after V lost 7 bases and J lost 2 bases. The CDR3 is made up of 18 amino acids. The CDR3 bases are TGTGCCAGCACCCCAACCTGGGGCGGGAGCGACACCTACAATGAGCAGTTCTTC. Its protein is CASTPTWGGSDTYNEQFF.

The chain joins TRBV4-1 to TRBJ1-2; 8 positions agree with TRBD1. CDR1 is MGHRA and CDR2 is YSYEKL in the germline V gene. After removal of 4 bases from V and 2 bases from J, the junction contained 6 bases not matched to a gene. CDR3 length equals 15 residues. The CDR3 here is CASSPPGQANYGYTF. CDR3 bases: TGCGCCAGCAGCCCGCCGGGACAGGCGAACTATGGCTACACCTTC.

CDR3 sequence: CASRTGHEQFF. In nucleotides, the CDR3 is TGTGCCAGCAGAACAGGACATGAGCAGTTCTTC. The V call is TRBV6-5, the J call TRBJ2-1, with D maybe TRBD1 (5 bases). CDR3 size: 11 residues. Trimming left V 6 bases short and J 8 bases short, with 8 bases between. CDR1 MNHEY and CDR2 SVGAGI come from the germline V gene.

This clone showed up just a few times. The chain recombines TRBV5-4 with TRBJ1-1; D gene uncertain. The CDR3 is 11 amino acids. Deletions cut 0 bases from V and 5 bases from J, with 2 bases between. Germline V gives CDR1 SGHNT, CDR2 YYREEE (reference sequence). The CDR3 loop is CASSLGTEAFF. In DNA, the CDR3 is TGTGCCAGCAGCTTGGGGACTGAAGCTTTCTTT.

The chain employs TRBV11-1 and TRBJ2-1; no firm D call. The ends were cut back, 5 bases at V and 9 bases at J, with 17 bases in the middle. The CDR3 covers 14 residues. The germline V gene encodes CDR1 SGHAT and CDR2 FQDESV (reference sequence). CDR3: CASSVQHVGSEQFF. DNA for the CDR3: TGTGCCAGCAGCGTACAACACGTGGGCAGTGAGCAGTTCTTC.

This chain uses TRBV19 with TRBJ1-1, with D hard to call. Germline-derived CDR1 and CDR2 are LNHDA and SQIVND (reference sequence). V was pared by 0 bases and J by 4 bases, with 12 bases between. The CDR3 extends over 15 amino acids. The CDR3 DNA reads TGTGCCAGTAGTATAGACCCCGGACCAGGCACTGAAGCTTTCTTT. Its translation is CASSIDPGPGTEAFF. Complete variable domain (other parts from reference TRBV19 and TRBJ1-1): DGGITQSPKYLFRKEGQNVTLSCEQNLNHDAMYWYRQDPGQGLRLIYYSQIVNDFQKGDIAEGYSVSREKKESFPLTVTSAQKNPTAFYLCASSIDPGPGTEAFFGQGTRLTVV.